The 10 T cell receptor beta chains below were found in one sample sequenced in a study of blood T cell repertoires in COVID-19. The method was immunoSEQ multiplex PCR; TCRdb's version includes in-frame clones alone and lacks a portion of them. This table holds some 74,000 clones, approximately 87% found once. Specimen: peripheral blood. The origin of the receptors is a woman of 80 years or more with acute or convalescent COVID-19.

This clone has more than one count but fewer than ten. CDR3: CATSIQGASTGELFF. The CDR3 coding sequence is TGTGCCACCAGTATACAGGGGGCGAGCACCGGGGAGCTGTTTTTT. The chain carries TRBV24-1 and TRBJ2-2; 9 positions match TRBD1. The CDR3 has 15 amino acids. With 6 bases clipped from V and 4 bases from J, the junction kept 5 bases outside the gene matches. Per germline, CDR1 KGHDR and CDR2 SFDVKD.

The chain carries TRBV2 and TRBJ1-4; D is ambiguous. V was pared by 4 bases and J by 4 bases, with 10 bases between. The CDR3 extends over 14 amino acids. Germline CDR1 SNHLY, CDR2 FYNNEI. The CDR3 loop reads CASSGQTGNEKLFF. DNA for the CDR3: TGTGCCAGCAGTGGTCAGACGGGTAATGAAAAACTGTTTTTT.

V gene TRBV18 combines with J gene TRBJ1-1; possibly TRBD1 for D (5 bases). The V gene's germline CDR1 is KGHSH and CDR2 LQKENI. Between the trimmed V and J ends, which lost 3 bases and 0 bases, there was a span of 8 bases. The CDR3 is 14 residues long. The CDR3 is CASSPDILNTEAFF. The CDR3 DNA is TGTGCCAGCTCACCGGACATCTTGAACACTGAAGCTTTCTTT.

This clone appeared once. The J gene is TRBJ2-3, the V gene TRBV6-1, with D possibly being TRBD1 (6 bases). The CDR3 covers 14 residues. Germline assignment: CDR1 MNHNS and CDR2 SASEGT. V was clipped by 1 base and J by 5 bases, with 10 bases between them. The DNA of the CDR3 is TGTGCCAGCAGTGAAGATGGGGGCCTAGATACGCAGTATTTT. Translation: CASSEDGGLDTQYF.

The rearrangement uses TRBV5-1 and TRBJ2-7, with 7 bases fitting TRBD1. The CDR3 runs 15 residues. The junction had 6 bases not matched to a gene; V was cut back by 2 bases and J by 1 base. Germline assignment: CDR1 SGHRS and CDR2 YFSETQ. The CDR3 spells CASSFSRDRSYEQYF. CDR3 DNA sequence: TGCGCCAGCAGCTTTTCCCGGGACAGATCCTACGAGCAGTACTTC.

The rearrangement joins TRBV6-5 to TRBJ2-7; 7 bases are a match to TRBD1. Per the germline V gene, CDR1 is MNHEY and CDR2 is SVGAGI. V was clipped by 6 bases and J by 2 bases; unmatched bases: 10. This CDR3 comprises 15 residues. CDR3 bases: TGTGCCAGCAGAACAACTTGGACAGGACCCTACGAGCAGTACTTC. It codes for CASRTTWTGPYEQYF.

This clone was detected a few times. This chain joins TRBV21-1 and TRBJ2-1; whether TRBD1, the table's D call, matches the DNA was not checked. TRBV21-1 is listed as a pseudogene. The CDR3 spans 13 residues. The CDR3 here is CASTTTGRREQFF. Written as DNA, the CDR3 is TGTGCCAGCACCACGACAGGCCGAAGGGAGCAGTTCTTC.

The chain carries TRBV3-1 (or the pseudogene TRBV3-2) and TRBJ2-3; D ambiguous. CDR1 LGHDT and CDR2 YNNKEL come from the germline V gene (reference sequence). Trimming cost V 0 bases and J 6 bases, with 4 bases left between them. This CDR3 region has 12 residues. In nucleotides, the CDR3 is TGTGCCAGCAGCCAAGACGGGGATACGCAGTATTTT. This sequence encodes CASSQDGDTQYF.

As for this clone: One junction end disagrees with the germline gene, perhaps due to a read error. The DNA of the CDR3 is TGTGCTAGCAGCGTGGGGGGGGGAGTCTCCTACGAGCAGTACTTC. It is translated as CASSVGGGVSYEQYF. This rearrangement joins TRBV7-7 to TRBJ2-7, with 7 bases identical to TRBD2. The CDR3 has 15 amino acids. Germline assignment: CDR1 SSHAT and CDR2 FNYEAQ (reference sequence).

The CDR3 bases are TGTGCCAGCAGCCCGAGTTCCCAGCCCCAGCATTTT. Its protein product is CASSPSSQPQHF. The rearrangement uses TRBV12-3 or TRBV12-4 and TRBJ1-5, with unresolved D. The V gene lost 6 bases and the J gene lost 7 bases, with 10 bases spanning the gap. The CDR3 contains 12 residues.